The sequence of this TCR beta chain was determined in a study of blood T cell repertoires in COVID-19. Participants were aged roughly 18 to 89 years, lived in around 22 US areas, and enrolled virtually. V trimming: 1 base; J trimming: 6 bases; junction bases outside the gene matches: 9. This CDR3 is 17 amino acids long. CDR1 and CDR2 (germline): MNHEY, SMNVEV (reference sequence). Method: immunoSEQ multiplex PCR; TCRdb's copy keeps in-frame clones and lacks some. The repertoire has approximately 300,000 clones, roughly 90% of them found once; the top ten carry roughly a tenth. The clonotype originates from a woman in her thirties who had recovered from COVID-19. J is TRBJ2-1 and V is TRBV27; 10 bases match TRBD2. Source material: PBMCs or T cells enriched from blood (not recorded which). For the CDR3, the DNA is TGTGCCAGCAGTTTATTATTTACTAGCGGGATCGGCAATGAGCAGTTCTTC. This encodes CASSLLFTSGIGNEQFF.